These 14 T cell receptor beta chains originate from one sample sequenced in a study of blood T cell repertoires in COVID-19. Method: immunoSEQ multiplex PCR; TCRdb's copy keeps in-frame clones and lacks some. The sample lists fewer than 350,000 clones; around 88% were seen once. Sequenced input: PBMCs or T cells enriched from blood (not recorded which). These receptors were taken from a woman aged 40 to 49 who had recovered from COVID-19.

The CDR3 nucleotides read TGTGCCAGCAGTGAAGCACCAGGGTACGATTCACCCCTCCACTTT. Translating it yields CASSEAPGYDSPLHF. The V gene is TRBV6-1, the J gene TRBJ1-6, with D perhaps TRBD1 (5 bases). V shed 0 bases and J shed 8 bases, with 11 bases lying between them. Germline values: CDR1 MNHNS, CDR2 SASEGT. The CDR3 sequence is 15 residues long.

The genes are TRBV20-1 and TRBJ2-7; 8 nucleotides line up with TRBD2. V was clipped by 3 bases and J by 7 bases; unmatched bases: 11. The CDR3 totals 14 residues. Germline lookup yields CDR1 DFQATT and CDR2 SNEGSKA (reference sequence). The CDR3 sequence: CSASRGGQSGEQYF. Here the CDR3 DNA reads TGCAGTGCTAGTCGGGGGGGGCAGTCGGGAGAGCAGTACTTC.

CDR3 loop: CASSSMGYDYEQYF. As DNA, the CDR3 is TGTGCCAGTAGTTCCATGGGCTATGACTACGAGCAGTACTTC. This sequence joins TRBV19 and TRBJ2-7; D call uncertain. Germline V gene lookup returns CDR1 LNHDA and CDR2 SQIVND (reference sequence). Trimming left V 5 bases short and J 3 bases short, with 14 bases between. The CDR3 length is 14 residues. The full variable domain, completed using reference TRBV19 and TRBJ2-7, is DGGITQSPKYLFRKEGQNVTLSCEQNLNHDAMYWYRQDPGQGLRLIYYSQIVNDFQKGDIAEGYSVSREKKESFPLTVTSAQKNPTAFYLCASSSMGYDYEQYFGPGTRLTVT.

The genes are TRBV2 and TRBJ2-1; the match to TRBD2 covers 13 bases. Germline V gene data show CDR1 as SNHLY and CDR2 as FYNNEI. Trimming cost V 7 bases and J 4 bases; bases outside gene matches: 10. The CDR3 runs to 17 residues. The CDR3 is CASTPRTSGSSYNEQFF. Here the CDR3 DNA reads TGTGCCAGCACCCCACGGACTAGCGGGAGTTCTTACAATGAGCAGTTCTTC. Based on the CDR3 plus reference TRBV2 and TRBJ2-1, the full variable domain is EPEVTQTPSHQVTQMGQEVILRCVPISNHLYFYWYRQILGQKVEFLVSFYNNEISEKSEIFDDQFSVERPDGSNFTLKIRSTKLEDSAMYFCASTPRTSGSSYNEQFFGPGTRLTVL.

J is TRBJ2-2 and V is TRBV27; D is possibly TRBD2 (6 bases). There are 16 residues in the CDR3. Looked up from germline, CDR1 is MNHEY and CDR2 is SMNVEV (reference sequence). The ends were cut back, 1 base at V and 2 bases at J, with 11 bases in the middle. DNA for the CDR3: TGTGCCAGCAGTTTATGGGGGGTCGCAAACACCGGGGAGCTGTTTTTT. Its protein product is CASSLWGVANTGELFF.

J is TRBJ2-6 and V is TRBV5-4, with a weak D call TRBD1 (6 bases). V shed 0 bases and J shed 4 bases, with 11 bases lying between them. Looked up from germline, CDR1 is SGHNT and CDR2 is YYREEE (reference sequence). The CDR3 sequence is 16 residues long. CDR3 sequence: CASSLGQGYGANVLTF. In nucleotides, the CDR3 is TGTGCCAGCAGCTTGGGTCAGGGGTACGGGGCCAACGTCCTGACTTTC.

This clone was picked up a small number of times. The same CDR3 also results from other DNA sequences found in this sample. The V gene is TRBV5-1, the J gene TRBJ2-5, with 8 bases matching TRBD2. CDR3 length equals 13 residues. The germline CDR1 and CDR2 sequences are SGHRS and YFSETQ. The V and J ends lost 4 bases and 5 bases, in that order; junction bases with no gene match: 4. CDR3 residues: CASSERLAETQYF. The CDR3 nucleotides are TGCGCCAGCAGCGAGCGACTAGCGGAGACCCAGTACTTC.

This clone was seen a single time. V gene TRBV6-8 combines with J gene TRBJ2-7; maybe TRBD2 (5 bases). Germline CDR1 MNHGY, CDR2 SAAAGT. The CDR3 runs 19 residues. V lost 2 bases and J 1 base, leaving 24 bases between the germline ends. This chain's CDR3 is CASSYPTRRGSVPSYEQYF. The CDR3 nucleotides read TGTGCCAGCAGTTACCCAACCCGCCGGGGTAGCGTACCATCCTACGAGCAGTACTTC.

The chain couples TRBV12-2 to TRBJ2-5; TRBD1, as called in the table, went unchecked against the DNA. TRBV12-2 is a listed pseudogene. The CDR3 runs to 16 residues. The CDR3 nucleotides are TGTGCAAGTCGCTTAGGGATATCCGGACAGCAAGAGACCCAGTACTTC. It encodes CASRLGISGQQETQYF.

In its sample, this clone was seen once. The chain is built from TRBV5-1 and TRBJ2-4; tentative D call: TRBD1 (5 bases). V gave up 0 bases and J gave up 1 base, with 11 bases separating them. Looked up from germline, CDR1 is SGHRS and CDR2 is YFSETQ. This CDR3 is built from 16 residues. The CDR3, as DNA: TGCGCCAGCAGCTTGGTAGTTGGGGCGGCCAAAAACATTCAGTACTTC. Translating it yields CASSLVVGAAKNIQYF.

The table lists this clone with a count of one. The chain joins TRBV30 to TRBJ2-1; 13 bases line up with TRBD2. J gave up 9 bases and V 4 bases, and 9 bases lay outside the gene matches. Looked up from germline, CDR1 is GTSNPN and CDR2 is SVGIG (reference sequence). The CDR3 loop spans 15 amino acids. The CDR3 protein is CAWMWGTSGIGEQFF. In DNA, the CDR3 is TGTGCCTGGATGTGGGGGACTAGCGGGATAGGTGAGCAGTTCTTC.

In its sample, this clone was seen a few times. This rearrangement joins TRBV4-3 to TRBJ2-7; TRBD2 is a possible D gene (6 bases). This CDR3 contains 14 residues. Germline CDR1 and CDR2: LGHNA and YSLEER. Trimming shortened V by 0 bases and J by 0 bases, and 6 bases separated the two germline ends. CDR3 in amino acids: CASSQERGSYEQYF. The CDR3 DNA follows: TGCGCCAGCAGCCAAGAGCGGGGCTCCTACGAGCAGTACTTC.

This clone was counted only a few times. The genes are TRBV19 and TRBJ2-2; 14 bases are a match to TRBD2. The CDR3 spans 22 residues. Germline values: CDR1 LNHDA, CDR2 SQIVND (reference sequence). Germline trimming cut 5 bases from V and 3 bases from J; bases unmatched to any gene: 20. The CDR3 spells CASSLTSGLAGVRSGDTGELFF. The CDR3 nucleotides read TGTGCCAGTAGTCTCACCTCGGGACTAGCGGGAGTGAGGAGTGGGGACACCGGGGAGCTGTTTTTT.

V usage is TRBV28 and J usage is TRBJ1-5, with a tentative D call TRBD1 (6 bases). The ends were cut back, 7 bases at V and 10 bases at J, with 14 bases in the middle. Germline V CDR1 and CDR2: MDHEN, SYDVKM. The CDR3 totals 12 residues. DNA of the CDR3: TGTGCCAGCAAGACAGGATGGGGACCCCAGCATTTT. It is translated as CASKTGWGPQHF.